Following are 9 T cell receptor beta chains from one sample sequenced in a study of sequential checkpoint blockade in melanoma. Treatment: randomized to nivolumab then ipilimumab (arm A) or the reverse (arm B). TCRdb's table, derived via immunoSEQ multiplex PCR, lists solely in-frame clones and lacks some. This table has approximately 37,000 clones, over 30% appearing once. The sample was tumor tissue (inferred from file names), taken from a patient given nivolumab and ipilimumab in sequence. Receptor source: a human donor with melanoma.

The V call is TRBV7-2, the J call TRBJ2-7; D unclear. This CDR3 comprises 13 residues. The V gene lost 1 base and the J gene lost 3 bases, with 7 bases spanning the gap. Germline CDR1 and CDR2: SGHTA and FQGNSA. CDR3 sequence reads: CASSLGHYYEQYF. The CDR3 bases are TGTGCCAGCAGCTTAGGGCACTACTACGAGCAGTACTTC.

This chain connects TRBV18 to TRBJ2-2; D gene uncertain. Trimming left V 3 bases short and J 2 bases short, with 13 bases between. Germline loops: CDR1 KGHSH, CDR2 LQKENI. The CDR3 length is 16 residues. The CDR3 bases are TGTGCCAGCTCACCGGGTCTGGGTACCAACACCGGGGAGCTGTTTTTT. This gives the protein CASSPGLGTNTGELFF.

The chain has TRBV14 and TRBJ1-3, with 12 positions matching TRBD1. Trimming at V came to 4 bases and at J to 0 bases, leaving 4 bases not matched to a gene. Germline CDR1 SGHDN, CDR2 FVKESK. CDR3 length: 17 residues. This chain's CDR3 is CASSPGTGGFSGNTIYF. CDR3 nucleotide sequence: TGTGCCAGCAGCCCCGGGACAGGGGGCTTCTCTGGAAACACCATATATTTT.

The V call is TRBV5-1, the J call TRBJ2-2; a possible D gene is TRBD2 (6 bases). Germline CDR1 SGHRS, CDR2 YFSETQ. The V end lost 0 bases, the J end lost 1 base, and 10 bases lay between the germline ends. CDR3 length: 16 amino acids. The CDR3 bases are TGCGCCAGCAGCTTGGAGGCGGGGATGAACACCGGGGAGCTGTTTTTT. Translating it yields CASSLEAGMNTGELFF.

The V gene is TRBV2, the J gene TRBJ2-4; the match to TRBD1 covers 11 bases. Germline V gene sequence: CDR1 SNHLY, CDR2 FYNNEI. The CDR3 extends over 16 amino acids. The V and J ends lost 7 bases and 8 bases, in that order; junction bases with no gene match: 13. CDR3 nucleotide sequence: TGTGCCAGCAATGCGGGACAGGGGGGCCCCGGAGACATTCAGTACTTC. This gives the protein CASNAGQGGPGDIQYF.

V usage is TRBV18 and J usage is TRBJ1-4, with D unresolved. This CDR3 has 15 amino acids. The V gene lost 7 bases and the J gene lost 0 bases, with 12 bases spanning the gap. The germline V gene encodes CDR1 KGHSH and CDR2 LQKENI. The CDR3 bases are TGTGCCAGCTTCCCTGACCGAACAACTAATGAAAAACTGTTTTTT. This translates into CASFPDRTTNEKLFF.

The table lists this clone with a few counts. A read error may account for a junction end that differs from germline. The rearrangement uses TRBV7-6 and TRBJ2-7; D is perhaps TRBD1 (5 bases). CDR3 length: 14 residues. The V gene's germline CDR1 is SGHVS and CDR2 FNYEAQ. The chain's CDR3 is CASSREPGTYEQYF. For the CDR3, the DNA is TGTGCTAGCAGCCGTGAACCAGGGACCTACGAGCAGTACTTC.

This clone turned up a few times. The chain couples TRBV6-8 to TRBJ1-1; D not resolved. CDR1 and CDR2 (germline): MNHGY, SAAAGT. V was clipped by 7 bases and J by 8 bases, with 14 bases between them. The CDR3 is 12 amino acids. The CDR3 DNA sequence: TGTGCCAGCATAGGGTGGAGAAAGGAAGCTTTCTTT. Its translation is CASIGWRKEAFF.

The chain recombines TRBV6-8 with TRBJ1-1, with D maybe TRBD1 (5 bases). This CDR3 region has 13 residues. Per the germline V gene, CDR1 is MNHGY and CDR2 is SAAAGT. V was trimmed by 10 bases and J by 4 bases, leaving 16 bases between them. DNA for the CDR3: TGTGCCACCGATACCAGGGTTTCCACTGAAGCTTTCTTT. It is translated as CATDTRVSTEAFF.